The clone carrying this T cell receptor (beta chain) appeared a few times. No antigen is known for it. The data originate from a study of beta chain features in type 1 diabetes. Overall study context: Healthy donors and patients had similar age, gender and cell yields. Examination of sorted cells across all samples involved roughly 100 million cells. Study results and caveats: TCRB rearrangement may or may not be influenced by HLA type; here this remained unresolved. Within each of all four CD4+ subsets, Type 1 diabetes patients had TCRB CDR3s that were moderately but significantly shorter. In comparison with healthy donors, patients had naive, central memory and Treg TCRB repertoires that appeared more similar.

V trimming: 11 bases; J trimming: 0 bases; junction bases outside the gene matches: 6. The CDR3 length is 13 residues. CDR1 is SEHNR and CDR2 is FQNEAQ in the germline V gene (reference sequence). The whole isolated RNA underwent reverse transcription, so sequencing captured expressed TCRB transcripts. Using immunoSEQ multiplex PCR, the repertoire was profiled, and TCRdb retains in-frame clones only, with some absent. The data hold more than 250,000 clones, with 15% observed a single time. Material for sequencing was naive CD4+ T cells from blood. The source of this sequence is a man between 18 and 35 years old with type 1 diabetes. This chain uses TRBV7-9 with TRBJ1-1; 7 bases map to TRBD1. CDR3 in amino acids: CAGGQNMNTEAFF. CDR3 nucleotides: TGTGCCGGGGGACAGAACATGAACACTGAAGCTTTCTTT.